This T cell receptor beta chain came from a study of beta chain features in type 1 diabetes. The entirety of the isolated RNA underwent reverse transcription, so expressed TCRB transcripts were sequenced. The repertoire was sequenced with immunoSEQ multiplex PCR; TCRdb's copy has only in-frame clones and lacks some. The sample lists about 660,000 clones, about 14% occurring once. General study results and limits: Among all four CD4+ subsets, Type 1 diabetes patients had TCRB CDR3s that were moderately but significantly shorter. Equally in patients and controls, PCR might preferentially amplify shorter templates. No resolution was reached here on whether HLA type influences TCRB rearrangement.

This clone was detected only a few times. What it binds is unknown. CDR3 size: 13 residues. CDR1 and CDR2 (germline): SGHRS, YFSETQ. Trimming left V 2 bases short and J 6 bases short, with 12 bases between. J is TRBJ2-7 and V is TRBV5-1; D is perhaps TRBD2 (6 bases). What was sequenced was naive CD4+ T cells from blood. The clonotype originates from a man between 18 and 35 years old with type 1 diabetes. This CDR3 reads CASSFGGRSEQYF. CDR3 nucleotide sequence: TGCGCCAGCAGCTTCGGGGGTAGGAGCGAGCAGTACTTC.